This is a list of T cell receptor beta chains from one sample in a study of identical twins. Each CDR3 protein gets one entry after TCRdb re-called the 5' RACE reads with MiXCR. The sample contains about 250,000 distinct CDR3 sequences, about 7.5% of which appear only once. This sample was also put to use in a study of yellow fever vaccine responses in identical twins.

The sequenced sample consisted of CD8+ T cells sorted from blood. Receptors were obtained from a young woman in good health. Each CDR3 is given with its conserved first and last residue. Each record gives: clone size, V gene, J gene, D gene, CDR3 DNA, CDR3 protein. A D gene is named only where the DNA matches it firmly. Clone size appears in some rows only: once, few, many, or a class for an expanded clone.

clone_size: .; v_call: TRBV7-6; j_call: TRBJ1-2; d_call: .; cdr3_nt: TGTGCCAGCAGCCCCCGCATTTCTATGGGCTACACCTTC; cdr3_aa: CASSPRISMGYTF
clone_size: many; v_call: TRBV7-6; j_call: TRBJ1-2; d_call: .; cdr3_nt: TGTGCCAGCGGCCAGGGCTCTTACTATGGCTACACCTTC; cdr3_aa: CASGQGSYYGYTF
clone_size: .; v_call: TRBV7-9; j_call: TRBJ2-1; d_call: TRBD1; cdr3_nt: TGTGCCAGCTTTGGACAGGGGAGATATGATGAGCAGTTCTTC; cdr3_aa: CASFGQGRYDEQFF
clone_size: few; v_call: TRBV2; j_call: TRBJ2-1; d_call: .; cdr3_nt: TGTGCCAAATCGGAGCGGGCCCCGAGCTCCTACAATGAGCAGTTCTTC; cdr3_aa: CAKSERAPSSYNEQFF
clone_size: many; v_call: TRBV5-5; j_call: TRBJ2-1; d_call: TRBD2; cdr3_nt: TGTGCCAGCAGCTTATTCGGTAGCGGGATCACCTCCTACAATGAGCAGTTCTTC; cdr3_aa: CASSLFGSGITSYNEQFF
clone_size: many; v_call: TRBV6-4; j_call: TRBJ2-1; d_call: .; cdr3_nt: TGTGCCAGCAGTGACTCGACGGATAACAATGAGCAGTTCTTC; cdr3_aa: CASSDSTDNNEQFF
clone_size: .; v_call: TRBV6-5; j_call: TRBJ1-2; d_call: TRBD1; cdr3_nt: TGTGCCAGCAGTTCCCATGGATTGGGGACAGCCCTATGGCTATACACCTTC; cdr3_aa: CASSSHGLGTALWLYTF
clone_size: .; v_call: TRBV11-2; j_call: TRBJ2-7; d_call: TRBD1; cdr3_nt: TGTGCCAGCAGCTTTCGAGGGTACCAGCCCCGGGACAGGGAGAACGAGCAGTACTTC; cdr3_aa: CASSFRGYQPRDRENEQYF
clone_size: many; v_call: TRBV24-1; j_call: TRBJ2-3; d_call: .; cdr3_nt: TGTGCCACCAGTGATTTGGCGTCCCGCGCTCCAGATACGCAGTATTTT; cdr3_aa: CATSDLASRAPDTQYF
clone_size: many; v_call: TRBV11-2; j_call: TRBJ2-4; d_call: .; cdr3_nt: TGTGCCAGCAGCTTAGAAAACACGATGATGAACATTCAGTACTTC; cdr3_aa: CASSLENTMMNIQYF
clone_size: few; v_call: TRBV5-5; j_call: TRBJ2-1; d_call: .; cdr3_nt: TGTGCCAGCAGCTTCCGGACGGGCACCGATGAGCAGTTCTTC; cdr3_aa: CASSFRTGTDEQFF
clone_size: many; v_call: TRBV24-1; j_call: TRBJ2-5; d_call: .; cdr3_nt: TGTGCCACCCAGAACAGGGAGACCCAGTACTTC; cdr3_aa: CATQNRETQYF
clone_size: many; v_call: TRBV5-1; j_call: TRBJ2-1; d_call: .; cdr3_nt: TGCGCCAGCAGCTTGGCCGGGTACCTGGGCAATGAGCAGTTCTTC; cdr3_aa: CASSLAGYLGNEQFF
clone_size: .; v_call: TRBV20-1; j_call: TRBJ2-7; d_call: .; cdr3_nt: TGCTGTGCTAGAGATAGGCGGGCCTCCTACGAGCAGTACTTC; cdr3_aa: CCARDRRASYEQYF
clone_size: many; v_call: TRBV20-1; j_call: TRBJ2-5; d_call: TRBD1; cdr3_nt: TGCAGTGCTAGCCGGGACAGTCAAGAGACCCAGTACTTC; cdr3_aa: CSASRDSQETQYF
clone_size: many; v_call: TRBV5-1; j_call: TRBJ2-1; d_call: TRBD2; cdr3_nt: TGCGCCAGCAGCTTGGCGGCGGGAGGGAGCCACAATGAGCAGTTCTTC; cdr3_aa: CASSLAAGGSHNEQFF
clone_size: many; v_call: TRBV15; j_call: TRBJ2-3; d_call: .; cdr3_nt: TGTGCCACCAGCAGACGGTCTAGCGTCTTCACAGATACGCAGTATTTT; cdr3_aa: CATSRRSSVFTDTQYF
clone_size: few; v_call: TRBV6-5; j_call: TRBJ2-1; d_call: .; cdr3_nt: TGTGCCAGCAGTTACAGCGATAGCTCCTACAATGAGCAGTTCTTC; cdr3_aa: CASSYSDSSYNEQFF
clone_size: many; v_call: TRBV6-5; j_call: TRBJ2-5; d_call: .; cdr3_nt: TGTGCCAGCAGTTATCTCCAGGGAATACGAGAGACCCAGTACTTC; cdr3_aa: CASSYLQGIRETQYF
clone_size: few; v_call: TRBV15; j_call: TRBJ2-2; d_call: TRBD1; cdr3_nt: TGTGCCACCAGCAGAGTCGGGACAGGGGCGAGGTACACCGGGGAGCTGTTTTTT; cdr3_aa: CATSRVGTGARYTGELFF
clone_size: .; v_call: TRBV12-3/TRBV12-4; j_call: TRBJ2-1; d_call: TRBD2; cdr3_nt: TGTGCCAGCAGTTACACTAGCGGGACGGGTGAGCAGTTCTTC; cdr3_aa: CASSYTSGTGEQFF
clone_size: few; v_call: TRBV28; j_call: TRBJ2-3; d_call: TRBD2; cdr3_nt: TGTGCCAGCAGTCCCGGACTAGCGGCCAGCACAGATACGCAGTATTTT; cdr3_aa: CASSPGLAASTDTQYF
clone_size: .; v_call: TRBV2; j_call: TRBJ2-1; d_call: TRBD2; cdr3_nt: TGTGCCAGCAGTGTCTGGACTAGCGGAGGGGATTACAATGAGCAGTTCTTC; cdr3_aa: CASSVWTSGGDYNEQFF
clone_size: few; v_call: TRBV27; j_call: TRBJ2-1; d_call: .; cdr3_nt: TGTGCCAGCAGTCACCACAGGGAGATCGACAATGAGCAGTTCTTC; cdr3_aa: CASSHHREIDNEQFF
clone_size: many; v_call: TRBV15; j_call: TRBJ2-7; d_call: .; cdr3_nt: TGTGCCACCAGCAGTACAGGGTGGGAGCAGTACTTC; cdr3_aa: CATSSTGWEQYF